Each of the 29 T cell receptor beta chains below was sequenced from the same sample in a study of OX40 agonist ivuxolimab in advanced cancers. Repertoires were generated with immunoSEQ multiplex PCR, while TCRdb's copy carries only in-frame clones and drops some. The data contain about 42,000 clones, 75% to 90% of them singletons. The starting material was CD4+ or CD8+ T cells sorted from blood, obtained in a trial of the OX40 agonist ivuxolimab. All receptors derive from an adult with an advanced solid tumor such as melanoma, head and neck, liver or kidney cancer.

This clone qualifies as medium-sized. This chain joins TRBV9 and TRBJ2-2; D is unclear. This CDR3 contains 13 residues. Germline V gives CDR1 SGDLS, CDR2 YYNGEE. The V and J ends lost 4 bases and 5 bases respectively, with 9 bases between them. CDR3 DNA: TGTGCCAGCAGCCCCCTCTCGACCGGGGAGCTGTTTTTT. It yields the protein CASSPLSTGELFF. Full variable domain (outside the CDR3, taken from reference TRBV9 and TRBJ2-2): DSGVTQTPKHLITATGQRVTLRCSPRSGDLSVYWYQQSLDQGLQFLIQYYNGEERAKGNILERFSAQQFPDLHSELNLSSLELGDSALYFCASSPLSTGELFFGEGSRLTVL.

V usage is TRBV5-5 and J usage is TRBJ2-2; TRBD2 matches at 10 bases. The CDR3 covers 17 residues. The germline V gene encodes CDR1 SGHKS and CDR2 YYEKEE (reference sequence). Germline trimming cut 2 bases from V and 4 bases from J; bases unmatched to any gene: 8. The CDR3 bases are TGTGCCAGCAGCTTCCGTCTAGCGGGAGAGAGCACCGGGGAGCTGTTTTTT. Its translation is CASSFRLAGESTGELFF.

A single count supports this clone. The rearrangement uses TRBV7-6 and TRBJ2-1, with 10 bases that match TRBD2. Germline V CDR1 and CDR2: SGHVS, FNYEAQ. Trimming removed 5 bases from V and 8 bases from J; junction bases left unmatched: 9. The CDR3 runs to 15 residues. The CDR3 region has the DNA TGTGCCAGCAGCCAACTAGCGGGATTAACCCATGAGCAGTTCTTC. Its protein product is CASSQLAGLTHEQFF.

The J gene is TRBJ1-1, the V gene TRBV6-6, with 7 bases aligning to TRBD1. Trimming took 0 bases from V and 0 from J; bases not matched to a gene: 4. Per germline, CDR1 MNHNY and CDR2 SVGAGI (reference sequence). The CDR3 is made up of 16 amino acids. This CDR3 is CASSYSQGRMNTEAFF. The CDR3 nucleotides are TGTGCCAGCAGTTACTCACAGGGGCGGATGAACACTGAAGCTTTCTTT.

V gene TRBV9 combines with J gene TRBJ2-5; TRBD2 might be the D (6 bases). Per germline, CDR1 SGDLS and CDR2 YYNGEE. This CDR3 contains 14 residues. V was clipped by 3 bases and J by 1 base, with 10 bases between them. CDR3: CASSASGLQETQYF. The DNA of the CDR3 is TGTGCCAGCAGCGCTTCGGGACTCCAAGAGACCCAGTACTTC.

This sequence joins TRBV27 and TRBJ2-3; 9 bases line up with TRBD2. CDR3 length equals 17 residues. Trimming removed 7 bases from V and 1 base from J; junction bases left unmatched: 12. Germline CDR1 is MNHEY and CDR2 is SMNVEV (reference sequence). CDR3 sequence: CASTTLLAGAGTDTQYF. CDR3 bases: TGTGCCAGCACGACTCTGTTAGCGGGAGCGGGCACAGATACGCAGTATTTT.

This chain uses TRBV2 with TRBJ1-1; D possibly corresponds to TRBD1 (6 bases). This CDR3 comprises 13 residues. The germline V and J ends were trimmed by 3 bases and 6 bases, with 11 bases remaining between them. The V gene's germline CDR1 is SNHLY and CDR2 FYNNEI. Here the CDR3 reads CASSDRGDAEAFF. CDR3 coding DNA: TGTGCCAGCAGTGACAGGGGAGACGCTGAAGCTTTCTTT.

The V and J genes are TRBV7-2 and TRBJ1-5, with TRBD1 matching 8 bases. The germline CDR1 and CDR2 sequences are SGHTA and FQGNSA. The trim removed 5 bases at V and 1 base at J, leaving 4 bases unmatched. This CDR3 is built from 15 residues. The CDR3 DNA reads TGTGCCAGCAGCCCTCAGGGGGCAAGCAATCAGCCCCAGCATTTT. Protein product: CASSPQGASNQPQHF.

In DNA form, the CDR3 reads TGTGCCAGCAGTCCCCGGGACAGATCCACAGATACGCAGTATTTT. It specifies CASSPRDRSTDTQYF. The rearrangement joins TRBV14 to TRBJ2-3, with 7 nucleotides matching TRBD1. V lost 6 bases, J lost 2 bases, and 8 bases stayed unmatched. There are 15 residues in the CDR3. Germline values: CDR1 SGHDN, CDR2 FVKESK.

CDR3: CASSLRRVNQPQHF. The CDR3 bases are TGTGCCAGCAGCTTGCGGCGGGTCAATCAGCCCCAGCATTTT. The V gene is TRBV5-8, the J gene TRBJ1-5; D is undetermined. Germline V gene data show CDR1 as SGHTS and CDR2 as YDEGEE. V shed 1 base and J shed 3 bases, with 8 bases lying between them. The CDR3 spans 14 residues.

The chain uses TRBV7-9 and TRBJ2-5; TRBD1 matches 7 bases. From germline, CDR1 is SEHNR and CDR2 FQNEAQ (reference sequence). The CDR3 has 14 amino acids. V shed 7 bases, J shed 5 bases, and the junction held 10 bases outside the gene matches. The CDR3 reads CASTDKGGAETQYF. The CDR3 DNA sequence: TGTGCCAGCACAGACAAAGGGGGCGCGGAGACCCAGTACTTC.

CDR3 sequence (DNA): TGTGCCAGCAGTTACTCCGACTCAACCAACAATGAGCAGTTCTTC. Residues: CASSYSDSTNNEQFF. The chain is built from TRBV6-5 and TRBJ2-1; D call uncertain. Germline V gives CDR1 MNHEY, CDR2 SVGAGI. The CDR3 is 15 amino acids. The V end lost 0 bases, the J end lost 5 bases, and 11 bases lay between the germline ends.

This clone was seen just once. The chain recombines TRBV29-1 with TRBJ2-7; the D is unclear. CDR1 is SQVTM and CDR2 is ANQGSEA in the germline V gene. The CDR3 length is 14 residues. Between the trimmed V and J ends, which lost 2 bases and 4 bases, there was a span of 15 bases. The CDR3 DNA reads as TGCAGCGTTGAATTTGTTGCAAAACGGTACGAGCAGTACTTC. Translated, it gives CSVEFVAKRYEQYF.

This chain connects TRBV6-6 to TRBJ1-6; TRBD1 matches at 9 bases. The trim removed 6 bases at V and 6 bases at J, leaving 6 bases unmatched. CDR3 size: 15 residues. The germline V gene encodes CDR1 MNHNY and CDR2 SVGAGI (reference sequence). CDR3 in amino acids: CASRNRQGGNSPLHF. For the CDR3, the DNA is TGTGCCAGCAGAAATCGACAGGGGGGTAATTCACCCCTCCACTTT.

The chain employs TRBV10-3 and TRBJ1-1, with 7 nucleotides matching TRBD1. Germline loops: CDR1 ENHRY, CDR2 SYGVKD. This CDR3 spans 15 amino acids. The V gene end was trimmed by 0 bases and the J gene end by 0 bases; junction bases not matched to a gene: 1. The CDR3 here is CAISESGTVNTEAFF. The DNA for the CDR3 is TGTGCCATCAGTGAGTCCGGGACAGTGAACACTGAAGCTTTCTTT.

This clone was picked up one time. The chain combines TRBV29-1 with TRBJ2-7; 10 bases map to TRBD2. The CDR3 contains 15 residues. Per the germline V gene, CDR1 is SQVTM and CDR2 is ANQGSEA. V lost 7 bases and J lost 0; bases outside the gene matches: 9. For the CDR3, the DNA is TGCAGCGGGATTTTTAGCGGGAGGCACTCCTACGAGCAGTACTTC. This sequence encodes CSGIFSGRHSYEQYF.

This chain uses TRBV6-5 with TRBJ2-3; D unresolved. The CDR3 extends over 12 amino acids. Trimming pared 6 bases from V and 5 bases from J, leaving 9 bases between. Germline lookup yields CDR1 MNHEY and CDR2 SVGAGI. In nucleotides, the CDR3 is TGTGCCAGCAGCCCGCGCAAAGATACGCAGTATTTT. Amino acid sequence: CASSPRKDTQYF.

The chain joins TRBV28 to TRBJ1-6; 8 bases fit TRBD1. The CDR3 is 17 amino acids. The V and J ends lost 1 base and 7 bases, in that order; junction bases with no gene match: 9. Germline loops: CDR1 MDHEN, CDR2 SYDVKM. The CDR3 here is CASSLSLRTGRNSPLHF. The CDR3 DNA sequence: TGTGCCAGCAGTTTATCTCTACGGACAGGGAGGAATTCACCCCTCCACTTT.

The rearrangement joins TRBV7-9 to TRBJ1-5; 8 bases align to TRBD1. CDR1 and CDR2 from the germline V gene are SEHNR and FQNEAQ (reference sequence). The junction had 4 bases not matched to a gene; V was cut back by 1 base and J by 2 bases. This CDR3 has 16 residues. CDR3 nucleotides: TGTGCCAGCAGCTTAGGTGGACAGGGAGGCAATCAGCCCCAGCATTTT. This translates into CASSLGGQGGNQPQHF.

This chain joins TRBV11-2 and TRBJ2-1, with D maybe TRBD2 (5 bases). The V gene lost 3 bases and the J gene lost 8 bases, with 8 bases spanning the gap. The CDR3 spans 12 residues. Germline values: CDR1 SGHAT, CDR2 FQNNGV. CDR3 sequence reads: CASSFTEDEQFF. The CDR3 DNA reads TGTGCCAGCAGCTTTACGGAGGATGAGCAGTTCTTC.

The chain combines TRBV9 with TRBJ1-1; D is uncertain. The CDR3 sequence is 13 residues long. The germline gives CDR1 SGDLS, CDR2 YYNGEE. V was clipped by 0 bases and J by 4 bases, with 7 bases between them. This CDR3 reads CASSVGRGTEAFF. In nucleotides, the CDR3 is TGTGCCAGCAGCGTAGGACGGGGCACTGAAGCTTTCTTT.

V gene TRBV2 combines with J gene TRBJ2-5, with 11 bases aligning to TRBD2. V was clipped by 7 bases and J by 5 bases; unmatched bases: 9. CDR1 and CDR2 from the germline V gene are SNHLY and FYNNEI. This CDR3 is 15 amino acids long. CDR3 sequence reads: CASTPLAGVGETQYF. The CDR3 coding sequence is TGTGCCAGCACCCCACTAGCGGGGGTAGGGGAGACCCAGTACTTC.

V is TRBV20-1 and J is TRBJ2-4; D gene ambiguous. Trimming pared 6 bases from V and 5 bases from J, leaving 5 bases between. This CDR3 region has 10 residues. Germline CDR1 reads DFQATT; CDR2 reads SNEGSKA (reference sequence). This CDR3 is CSAKQNIQYF. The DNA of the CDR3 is TGCAGTGCAAAGCAAAACATTCAGTACTTC.

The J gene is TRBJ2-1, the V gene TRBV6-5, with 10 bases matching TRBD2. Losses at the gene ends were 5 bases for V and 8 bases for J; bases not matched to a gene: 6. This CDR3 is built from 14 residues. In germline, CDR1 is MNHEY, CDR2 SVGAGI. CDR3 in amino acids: CASSPSGSIDEQFF. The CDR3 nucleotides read TGTGCCAGCAGTCCTAGCGGGAGTATCGATGAGCAGTTCTTC.

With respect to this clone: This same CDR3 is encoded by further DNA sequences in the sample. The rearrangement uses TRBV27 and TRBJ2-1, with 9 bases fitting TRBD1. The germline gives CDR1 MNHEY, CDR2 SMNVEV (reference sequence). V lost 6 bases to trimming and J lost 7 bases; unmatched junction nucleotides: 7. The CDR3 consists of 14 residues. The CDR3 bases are TGTGCCAGCAGCCCCGGGACAGGGTGGAATGAGCAGTTCTTC. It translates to CASSPGTGWNEQFF.

The CDR3 nucleotides are TGTGCCACCAGCAGAGAGAGGAGCACAGATACGCAGTATTTT. Protein: CATSRERSTDTQYF. The chain carries TRBV15 and TRBJ2-3, with no clear D. Germline V gene sequence: CDR1 LNHNV, CDR2 YYDKDF (reference sequence). V was trimmed by 0 bases and J by 0 bases, leaving 4 bases between them. This CDR3 region has 14 residues.

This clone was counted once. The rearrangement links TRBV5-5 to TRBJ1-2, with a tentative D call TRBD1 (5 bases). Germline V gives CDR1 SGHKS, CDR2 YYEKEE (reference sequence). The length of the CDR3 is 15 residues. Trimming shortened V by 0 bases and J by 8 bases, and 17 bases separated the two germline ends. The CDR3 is CASSLVDSHLGGYTF. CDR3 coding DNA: TGTGCCAGCAGCTTGGTCGACAGCCACCTGGGAGGCTACACCTTC.

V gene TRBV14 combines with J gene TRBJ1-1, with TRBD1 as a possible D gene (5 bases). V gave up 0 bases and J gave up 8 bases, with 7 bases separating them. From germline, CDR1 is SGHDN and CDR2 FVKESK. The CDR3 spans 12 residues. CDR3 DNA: TGTGCCAGCAGCCAAGATTGGGGGGAAGCTTTCTTT. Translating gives CASSQDWGEAFF.

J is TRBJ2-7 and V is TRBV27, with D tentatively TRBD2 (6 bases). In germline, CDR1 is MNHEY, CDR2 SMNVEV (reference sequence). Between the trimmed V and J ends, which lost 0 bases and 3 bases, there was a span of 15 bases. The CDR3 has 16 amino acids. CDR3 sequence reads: CASSLSLQTRYYEQYF. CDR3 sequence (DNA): TGTGCCAGCAGTTTATCTCTACAGACTAGGTACTACGAGCAGTACTTC.